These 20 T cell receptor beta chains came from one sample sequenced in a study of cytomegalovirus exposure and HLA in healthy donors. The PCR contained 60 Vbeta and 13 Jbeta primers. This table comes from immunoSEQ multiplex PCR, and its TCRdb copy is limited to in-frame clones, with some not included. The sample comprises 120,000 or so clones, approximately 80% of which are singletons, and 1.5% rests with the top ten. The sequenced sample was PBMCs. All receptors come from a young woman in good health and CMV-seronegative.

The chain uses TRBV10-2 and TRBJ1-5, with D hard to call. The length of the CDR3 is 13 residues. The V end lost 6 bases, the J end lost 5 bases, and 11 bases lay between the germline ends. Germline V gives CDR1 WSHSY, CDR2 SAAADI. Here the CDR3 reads CASSSNKYQPQHF. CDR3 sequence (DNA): TGCGCCAGCAGCTCAAACAAGTATCAGCCCCAGCATTTT.

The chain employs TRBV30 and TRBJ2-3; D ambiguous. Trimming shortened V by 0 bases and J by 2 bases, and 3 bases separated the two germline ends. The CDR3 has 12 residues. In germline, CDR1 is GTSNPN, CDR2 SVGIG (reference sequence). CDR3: CAWSVYTDTQYF. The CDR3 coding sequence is TGTGCCTGGAGTGTGTACACAGATACGCAGTATTTT.

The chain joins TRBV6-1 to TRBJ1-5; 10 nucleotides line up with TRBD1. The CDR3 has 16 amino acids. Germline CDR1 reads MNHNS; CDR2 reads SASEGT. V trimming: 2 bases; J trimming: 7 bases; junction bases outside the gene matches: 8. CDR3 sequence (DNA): TGTGCCAGCAGTGAAAGGGGGACAGGGGCCCACCAGCCCCAGCATTTT. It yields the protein CASSERGTGAHQPQHF.

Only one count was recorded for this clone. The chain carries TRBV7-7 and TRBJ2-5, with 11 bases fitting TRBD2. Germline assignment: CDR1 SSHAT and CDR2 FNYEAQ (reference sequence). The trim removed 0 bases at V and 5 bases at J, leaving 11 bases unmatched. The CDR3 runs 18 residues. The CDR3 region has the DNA TGTGCCAGCAGCTTAGCACCTCCAGTAGCGGGAGGGCCGGAGACCCAGTACTTC. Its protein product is CASSLAPPVAGGPETQYF. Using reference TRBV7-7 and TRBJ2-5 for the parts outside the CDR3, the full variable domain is GAGVSQSPRYKVTKRGQDVTLRCDPISSHATLYWYQQALGQGPEFLTYFNYEAQPDKSGLPSDRFSAERPEGSISTLTIQRTEQRDSAMYRCASSLAPPVAGGPETQYFGPGTRLLVL.

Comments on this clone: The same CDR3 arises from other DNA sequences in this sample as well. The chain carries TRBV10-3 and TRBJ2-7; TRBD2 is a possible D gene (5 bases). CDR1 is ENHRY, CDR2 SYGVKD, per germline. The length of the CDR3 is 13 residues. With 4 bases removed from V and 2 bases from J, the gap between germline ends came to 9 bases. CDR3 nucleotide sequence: TGTGCCATCAGTGCGGACTCGCCCTACGAGCAGTACTTC. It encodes CAISADSPYEQYF.

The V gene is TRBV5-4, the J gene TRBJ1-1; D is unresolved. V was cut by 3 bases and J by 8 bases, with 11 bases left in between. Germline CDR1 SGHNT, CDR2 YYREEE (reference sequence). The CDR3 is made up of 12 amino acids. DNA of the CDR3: TGTGCCAGCAGCTATGAGGGTCGGGAAGCTTTCTTT. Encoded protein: CASSYEGREAFF.

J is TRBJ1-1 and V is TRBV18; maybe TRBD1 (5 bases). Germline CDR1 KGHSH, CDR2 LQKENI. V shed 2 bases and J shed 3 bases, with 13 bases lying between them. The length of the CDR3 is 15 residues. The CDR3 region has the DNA TGTGCCAGCTCACCAGACTTGGGGCGCGACACTGAAGCTTTCTTT. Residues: CASSPDLGRDTEAFF.

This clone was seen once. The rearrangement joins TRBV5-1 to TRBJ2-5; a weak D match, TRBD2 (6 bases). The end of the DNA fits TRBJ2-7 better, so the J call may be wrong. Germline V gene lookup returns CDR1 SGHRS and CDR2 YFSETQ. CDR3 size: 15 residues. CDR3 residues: CASSPSFGGTYEQYF. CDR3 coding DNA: TGCGCCAGCAGCCCCTCGTTCGGGGGAACCTACGAGCAGTACTTC.

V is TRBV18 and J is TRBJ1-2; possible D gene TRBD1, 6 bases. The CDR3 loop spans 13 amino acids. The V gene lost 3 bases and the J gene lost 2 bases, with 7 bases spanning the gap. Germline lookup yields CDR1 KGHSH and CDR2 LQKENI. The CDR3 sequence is CASSPTGNYGYTF. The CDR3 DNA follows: TGTGCCAGCTCACCTACAGGGAACTATGGCTACACCTTC.

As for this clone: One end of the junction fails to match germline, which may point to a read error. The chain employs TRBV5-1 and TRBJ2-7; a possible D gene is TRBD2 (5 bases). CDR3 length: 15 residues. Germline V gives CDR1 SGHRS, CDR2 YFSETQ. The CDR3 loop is CASSLVGVSSYGQYF. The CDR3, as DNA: TGCGCCAGCAGCTTGGTGGGAGTCAGCTCCTACGGGCAGTACTTC.

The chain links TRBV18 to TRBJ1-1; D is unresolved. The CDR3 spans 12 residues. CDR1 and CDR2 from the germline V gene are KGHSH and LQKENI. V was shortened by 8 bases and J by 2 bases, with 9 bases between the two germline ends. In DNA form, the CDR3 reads TGTGCCAGCCGATACATTAACACTGAAGCTTTCTTT. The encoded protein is CASRYINTEAFF.

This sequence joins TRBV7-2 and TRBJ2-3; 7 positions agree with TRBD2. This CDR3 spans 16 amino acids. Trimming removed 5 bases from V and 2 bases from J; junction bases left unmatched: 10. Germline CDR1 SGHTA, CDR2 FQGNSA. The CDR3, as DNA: TGTGCCAGCAGCCATCCGCGGGGGTCGGCCACAGATACGCAGTATTTT. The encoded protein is CASSHPRGSATDTQYF.

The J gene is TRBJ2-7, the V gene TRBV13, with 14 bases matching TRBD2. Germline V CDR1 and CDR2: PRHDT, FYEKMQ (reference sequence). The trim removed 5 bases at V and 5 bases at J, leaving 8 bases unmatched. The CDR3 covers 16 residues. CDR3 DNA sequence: TGTGCCAGCAGCCCGAGGACTAGCGGGAGGTCCAACGAGCAGTACTTC. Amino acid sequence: CASSPRTSGRSNEQYF. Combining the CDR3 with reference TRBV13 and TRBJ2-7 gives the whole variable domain AAGVIQSPRHLIKEKRETATLKCYPIPRHDTVYWYQQGPGQDPQFLISFYEKMQSDKGSIPDRFSAQQFSDYHSELNMSSLELGDSALYFCASSPRTSGRSNEQYFGPGTRLTVT.

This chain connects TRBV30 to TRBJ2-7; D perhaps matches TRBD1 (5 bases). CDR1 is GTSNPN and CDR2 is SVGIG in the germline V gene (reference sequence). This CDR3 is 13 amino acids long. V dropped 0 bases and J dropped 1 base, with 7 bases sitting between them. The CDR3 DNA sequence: TGTGCCTGGAGTGTACGACAGTCCTACGAGCAGTACTTC. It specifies CAWSVRQSYEQYF.

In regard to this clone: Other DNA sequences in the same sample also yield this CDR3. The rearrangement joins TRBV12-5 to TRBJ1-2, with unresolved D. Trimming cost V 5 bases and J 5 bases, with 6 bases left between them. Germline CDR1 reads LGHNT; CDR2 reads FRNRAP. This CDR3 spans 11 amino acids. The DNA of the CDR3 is TGTGCTAGTGGTGGAGGATATGGCTACACCTTC. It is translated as CASGGGYGYTF.

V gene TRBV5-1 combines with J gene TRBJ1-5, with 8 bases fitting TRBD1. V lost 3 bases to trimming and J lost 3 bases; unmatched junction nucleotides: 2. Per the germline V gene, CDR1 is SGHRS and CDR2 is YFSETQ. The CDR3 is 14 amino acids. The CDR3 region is CASSWDRPNQPQHF. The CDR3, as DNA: TGCGCCAGCAGCTGGGACAGGCCCAATCAGCCCCAGCATTTT.

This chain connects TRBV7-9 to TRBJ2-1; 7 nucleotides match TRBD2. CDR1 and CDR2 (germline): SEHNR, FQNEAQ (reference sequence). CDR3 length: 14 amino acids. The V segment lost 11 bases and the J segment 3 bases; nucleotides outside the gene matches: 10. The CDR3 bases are TGTGCCGGGCAAGGAAGGACTAGCTACAATGAGCAGTTCTTC. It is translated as CAGQGRTSYNEQFF. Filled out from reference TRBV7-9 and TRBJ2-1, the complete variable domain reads DTGVSQNPRHKITKRGQNVTFRCDPISEHNRLYWYRQTLGQGPEFLTYFQNEAQLEKSRLLSDRFSAERPKGSFSTLEIQRTEQGDSAMYLCAGQGRTSYNEQFFGPGTRLTVL.

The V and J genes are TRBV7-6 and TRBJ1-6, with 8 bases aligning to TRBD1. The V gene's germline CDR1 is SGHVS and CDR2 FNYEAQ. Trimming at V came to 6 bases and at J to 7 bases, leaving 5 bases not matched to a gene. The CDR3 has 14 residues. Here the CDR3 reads CASSGRQGNSPLHF. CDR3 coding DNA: TGTGCCAGCAGTGGTAGACAGGGGAATTCACCCCTCCACTTT.

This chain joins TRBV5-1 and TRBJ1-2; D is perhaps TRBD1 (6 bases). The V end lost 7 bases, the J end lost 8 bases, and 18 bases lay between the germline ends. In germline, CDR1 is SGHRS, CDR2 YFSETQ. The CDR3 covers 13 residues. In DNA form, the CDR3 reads TGCGCCAGCGGACCTACAGGGATCAGAGGCTACACCTTC. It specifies CASGPTGIRGYTF.

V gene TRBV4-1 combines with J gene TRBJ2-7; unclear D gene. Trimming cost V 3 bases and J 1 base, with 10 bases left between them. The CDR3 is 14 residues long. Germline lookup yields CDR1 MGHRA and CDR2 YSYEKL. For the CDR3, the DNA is TGCGCCAGCAGCCAGATATTAGCTTCCTACGAGCAGTACTTC. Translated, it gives CASSQILASYEQYF.